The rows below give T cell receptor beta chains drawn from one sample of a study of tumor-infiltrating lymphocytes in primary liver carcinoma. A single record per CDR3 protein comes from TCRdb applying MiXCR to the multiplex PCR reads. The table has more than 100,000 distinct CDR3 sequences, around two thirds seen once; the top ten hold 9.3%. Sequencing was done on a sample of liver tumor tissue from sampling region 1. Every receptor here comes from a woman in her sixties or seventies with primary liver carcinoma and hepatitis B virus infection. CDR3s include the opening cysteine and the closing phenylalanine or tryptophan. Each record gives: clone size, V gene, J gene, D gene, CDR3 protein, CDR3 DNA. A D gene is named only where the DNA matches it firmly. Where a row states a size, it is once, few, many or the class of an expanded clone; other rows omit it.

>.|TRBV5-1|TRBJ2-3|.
CASSFQITDTQYF
TGCGCCAGCAGCTTCCAAATCACAGATACGCAGTATTTT
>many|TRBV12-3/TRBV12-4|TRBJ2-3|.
CASRRLPGEGTDTQYF
TGTGCCAGCAGAAGACTCCCGGGAGAGGGAACAGATACGCAGTATTTT
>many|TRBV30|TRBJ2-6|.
CAWGLAPSGANVLTF
TGTGCCTGGGGGCTAGCCCCCTCTGGGGCCAACGTCCTGACTTTC
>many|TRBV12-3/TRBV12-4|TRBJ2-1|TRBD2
CASSFLASGRDNEQFF
TGTGCCAGCAGTTTTTTGGCTAGCGGGAGGGACAATGAGCAGTTCTTC
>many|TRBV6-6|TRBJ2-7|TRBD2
CATRSASGSYEQYF
TGTGCCACCCGTTCGGCTAGCGGCTCCTACGAGCAGTACTTC
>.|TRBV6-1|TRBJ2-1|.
CASSEFPVGTMSSYKEQFF
TGTGCCAGCAGTGAATTCCCGGTTGGGACAATGAGCTCCTACAAAGAGCAGTTCTTC
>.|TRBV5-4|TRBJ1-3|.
CASSRDKRINTIYF
TGTGCCAGCAGCCGGGACAAAAGAATAAACACCATATATTTT
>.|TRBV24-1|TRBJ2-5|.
CATSDLRETQYF
TGTGCCACCAGTGATTTAAGGGAGACCCAGTACTTC
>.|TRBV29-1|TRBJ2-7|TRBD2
CSVALGTSGYQQYF
TGCAGCGTTGCCCTAGGAACTAGCGGGTACCAGCAGTACTTC
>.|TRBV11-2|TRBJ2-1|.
CDSCPQRGGSSYNEQFF
TGTGACAGCTGCCCCCAAAGAGGGGGGAGCTCATACAATGAGCAGTTCTTC
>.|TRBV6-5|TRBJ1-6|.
CASSYSGRGGSSLHF
TGTGCCAGCAGTTACTCAGGCAGGGGTGGATCATCCCTCCACTTT
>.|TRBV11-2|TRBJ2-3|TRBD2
CASSPRTSADTQYF
TGTGCCAGCAGCCCTCGGACTAGCGCGGATACGCAGTATTTT
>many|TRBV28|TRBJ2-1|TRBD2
CASSFLTSGNYNEQFF
TGTGCCAGCAGTTTCTTGACTAGCGGGAACTACAATGAGCAGTTCTTC
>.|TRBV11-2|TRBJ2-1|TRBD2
CASSLTLPGLGAYNEQFF
TGTGCCAGCAGCTTGACCCTTCCGGGACTAGGGGCGTACAATGAGCAGTTCTTC
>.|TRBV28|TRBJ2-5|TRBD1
CANSGQGPRETQHF
TGTGCCAATAGCGGACAGGGGCCGCGGGAGACCCAGCACTTC
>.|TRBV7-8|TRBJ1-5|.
CARSLSGQISEPQHF
TGTGCCCGCAGCTTATCAGGGCAGATTTCCGAGCCCCAGCATTTT
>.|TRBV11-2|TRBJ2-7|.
CASSLNEKGQYYEQYF
TGTGCCAGCAGCTTAAACGAGAAGGGACAATACTACGAGCAGTACTTC
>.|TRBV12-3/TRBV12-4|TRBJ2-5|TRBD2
CASSALAGGLGETQYF
TGTGCCAGCAGTGCTTTAGCGGGAGGTTTGGGAGAGACCCAGTACTTC
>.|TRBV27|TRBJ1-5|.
CVSSPKRFEGQPQHF
TGTGTTAGCAGTCCCAAGCGTTTCGAGGGCCAGCCCCAGCATTTT
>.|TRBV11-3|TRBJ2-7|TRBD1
CASDTQTGQCYEQYF
TGTGCCAGCGACACCCAGACGGGACAGTGCTACGAGCAGTACTTC
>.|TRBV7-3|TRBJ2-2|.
CASSLVGDNTGELFF
TGTGCCAGTAGCTTAGTAGGAGACAACACCGGGGAGCTGTTTTTT
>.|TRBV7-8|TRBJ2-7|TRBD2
CASSLELARYNEQYF
TGTGCCAGCAGTTTAGAACTAGCGAGGTACAACGAGCAGTACTTC
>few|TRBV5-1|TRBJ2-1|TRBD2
CASSLAPTSGRHGQFF
TGCGCCAGCAGCTTGGCCCCCACTAGCGGTAGACATGGGCAGTTCTTC
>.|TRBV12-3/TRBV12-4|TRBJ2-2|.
CASSRGILANTGELFF
TGTGCCAGCAGTCGAGGGATCCTAGCGAACACCGGGGAGCTGTTTTTT
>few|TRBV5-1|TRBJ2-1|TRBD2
CASSLGSGNLYEQFF
TGCGCCAGCAGCTTGGGTAGCGGGAATTTGTATGAGCAGTTCTTC
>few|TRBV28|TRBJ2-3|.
CASSAGYSTDTQYF
TGTGCCAGCAGTGCGGGGTATAGCACAGATACGCAGTATTTT
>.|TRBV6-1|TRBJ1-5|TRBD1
CASNQGDQSQHF
TGTGCAAGCAATCAGGGGGATCAGTCCCAGCATTTT
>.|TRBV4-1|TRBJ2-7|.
CASSHRYGPSTSSEQYF
TGCGCCAGCAGCCACCGTTACGGGCCTTCAACTTCCAGCGAGCAGTACTTC
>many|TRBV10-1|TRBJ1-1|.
CASSDRYGGEAFF
TGCGCCAGCAGTGATAGGTACGGGGGCGAAGCTTTCTTT
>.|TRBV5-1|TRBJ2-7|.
CANSLDSQTYEQYF
TGCGCCAACAGTTTGGACAGCCAAACCTACGAGCAGTACTTC
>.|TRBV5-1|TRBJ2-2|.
CSSNLGNTGELFF
TGCTCCAGCAACTTGGGAAACACCGGGGAGCTGTTTTTT
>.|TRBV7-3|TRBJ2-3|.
CASSSGLSHDTQYF
TGTGCCAGCAGCTCCGGACTATCGCACGATACGCAGTATTTT
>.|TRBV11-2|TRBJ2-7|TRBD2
CASSLCSGSLEQYF
TGTGCCAGCAGCTTATGTAGCGGGAGCCTCGAACAGTACTTC